These 2 T cell receptor beta chains originate from one sample sequenced in a study of blood T cell repertoires in COVID-19. TCRdb keeps only in-frame clones here, not all; method: immunoSEQ multiplex PCR. The data hold around 500,000 clones, with roughly 90% observed a single time. The source material was PBMCs or T cells enriched from blood (not recorded which). These receptors were collected from a woman between 40 and 55 years old who had recovered from COVID-19.

The chain is built from TRBV2 and TRBJ1-1, with D possibly TRBD1 on 6 matching bases. CDR3 length: 14 residues. Germline CDR1 and CDR2: SNHLY and FYNNEI. V lost 6 bases and J 5 bases, leaving 16 bases between the germline ends. The CDR3: CASSTLTQGTEAFF. The CDR3 DNA sequence: TGTGCCAGCAGCACTCTTACGCAGGGGACTGAAGCTTTCTTT.

CDR3 protein: CASSLAGQGYTF. The CDR3 coding sequence is TGTGCCAGCAGCTTAGCTGGACAGGGCTACACCTTC. J is TRBJ1-2 and V is TRBV7-9, with a weak D call TRBD1 (6 bases). This CDR3 spans 12 amino acids. Trimming pared 0 bases from V and 8 bases from J, leaving 7 bases between. The germline gives CDR1 SEHNR, CDR2 FQNEAQ (reference sequence). The full variable domain, its missing parts supplied by reference TRBV7-9 and TRBJ1-2, is DTGVSQNPRHKITKRGQNVTFRCDPISEHNRLYWYRQTLGQGPEFLTYFQNEAQLEKSRLLSDRFSAERPKGSFSTLEIQRTEQGDSAMYLCASSLAGQGYTFGSGTRLTVV.